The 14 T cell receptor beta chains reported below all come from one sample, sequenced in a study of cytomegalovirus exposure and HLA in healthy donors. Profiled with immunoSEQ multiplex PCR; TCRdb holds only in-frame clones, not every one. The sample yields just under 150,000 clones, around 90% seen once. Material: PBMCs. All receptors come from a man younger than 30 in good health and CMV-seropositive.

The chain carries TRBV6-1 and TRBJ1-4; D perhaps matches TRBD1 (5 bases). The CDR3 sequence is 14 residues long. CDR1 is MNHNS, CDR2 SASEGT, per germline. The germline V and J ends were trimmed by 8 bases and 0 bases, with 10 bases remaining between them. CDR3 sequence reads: CASSLTATNEKLFF. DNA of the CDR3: TGTGCCAGCTCCTTGACAGCAACTAATGAAAAACTGTTTTTT.

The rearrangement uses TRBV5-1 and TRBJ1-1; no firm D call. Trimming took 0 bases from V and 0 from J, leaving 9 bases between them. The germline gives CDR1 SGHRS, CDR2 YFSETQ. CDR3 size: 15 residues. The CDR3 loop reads CASSLGAPMNTEAFF. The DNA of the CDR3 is TGCGCCAGCAGCTTGGGGGCACCTATGAACACTGAAGCTTTCTTT. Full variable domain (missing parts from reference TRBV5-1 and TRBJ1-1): KAGVTQTPRYLIKTRGQQVTLSCSPISGHRSVSWYQQTPGQGLQFLFEYFSETQRNKGNFPGRFSGRQFSNSRSEMNVSTLELGDSALYLCASSLGAPMNTEAFFGQGTRLTVV.

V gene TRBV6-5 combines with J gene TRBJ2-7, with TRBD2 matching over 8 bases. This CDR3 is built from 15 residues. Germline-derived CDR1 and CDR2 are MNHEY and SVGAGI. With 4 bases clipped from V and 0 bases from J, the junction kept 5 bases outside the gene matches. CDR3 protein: CASSSVTSGSYEQYF. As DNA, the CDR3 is TGTGCCAGCAGTTCCGTTACTAGCGGCTCCTACGAGCAGTACTTC.

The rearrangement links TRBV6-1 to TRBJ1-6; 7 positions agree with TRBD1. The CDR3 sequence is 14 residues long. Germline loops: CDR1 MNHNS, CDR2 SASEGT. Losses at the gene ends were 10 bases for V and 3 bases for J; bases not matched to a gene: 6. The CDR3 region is CATFGTVYNSPLHF. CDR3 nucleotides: TGTGCCACCTTTGGGACAGTCTATAATTCACCCCTCCACTTT.

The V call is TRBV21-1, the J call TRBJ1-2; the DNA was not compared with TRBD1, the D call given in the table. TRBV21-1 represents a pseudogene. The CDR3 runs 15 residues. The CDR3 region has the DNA TGTGCCAGCAGCAAACCCGGACAGGGGAGAAATGGCTACACCTTC. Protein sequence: CASSKPGQGRNGYTF.

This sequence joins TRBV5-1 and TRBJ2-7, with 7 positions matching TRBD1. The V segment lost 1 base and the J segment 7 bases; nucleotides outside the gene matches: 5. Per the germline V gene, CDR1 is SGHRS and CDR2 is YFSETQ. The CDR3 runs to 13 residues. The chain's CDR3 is CASSLRQGGEQYF. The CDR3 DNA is TGCGCCAGCAGCTTGCGACAGGGTGGTGAGCAGTACTTC.

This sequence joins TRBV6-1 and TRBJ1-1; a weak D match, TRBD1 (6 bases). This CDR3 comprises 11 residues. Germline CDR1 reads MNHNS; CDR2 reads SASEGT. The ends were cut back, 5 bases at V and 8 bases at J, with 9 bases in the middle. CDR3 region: CASSIGTEAFF. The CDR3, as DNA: TGTGCCAGCAGTATCGGGACAGAAGCTTTCTTT.

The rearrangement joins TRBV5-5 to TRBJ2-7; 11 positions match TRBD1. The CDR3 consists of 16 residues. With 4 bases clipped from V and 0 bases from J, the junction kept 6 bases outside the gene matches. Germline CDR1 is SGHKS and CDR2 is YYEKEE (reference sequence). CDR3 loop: CASSRGGTGGSYEQYF. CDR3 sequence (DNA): TGTGCCAGCAGCCGCGGGGGGACAGGGGGCTCCTACGAGCAGTACTTC.

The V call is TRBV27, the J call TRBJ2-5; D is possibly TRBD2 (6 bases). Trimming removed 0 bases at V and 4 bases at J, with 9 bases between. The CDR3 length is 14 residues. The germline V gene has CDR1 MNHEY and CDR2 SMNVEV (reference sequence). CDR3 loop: CASSLSLGGETQYF. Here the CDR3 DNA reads TGTGCCAGCAGTTTATCTCTGGGAGGAGAGACCCAGTACTTC.

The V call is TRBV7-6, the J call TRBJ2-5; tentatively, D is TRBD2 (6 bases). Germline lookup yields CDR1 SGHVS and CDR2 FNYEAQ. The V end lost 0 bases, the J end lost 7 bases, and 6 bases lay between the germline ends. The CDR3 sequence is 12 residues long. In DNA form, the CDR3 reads TGTGCCAGCAGCTTAGCGGGGGGGACCCAGTACTTC. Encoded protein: CASSLAGGTQYF.

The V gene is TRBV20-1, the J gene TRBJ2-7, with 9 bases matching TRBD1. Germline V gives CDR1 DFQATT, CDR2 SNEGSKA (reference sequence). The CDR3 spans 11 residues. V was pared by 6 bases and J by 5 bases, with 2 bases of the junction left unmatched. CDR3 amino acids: CSARDRDEQYF. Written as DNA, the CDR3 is TGCAGTGCAAGGGACAGGGACGAGCAGTACTTC.

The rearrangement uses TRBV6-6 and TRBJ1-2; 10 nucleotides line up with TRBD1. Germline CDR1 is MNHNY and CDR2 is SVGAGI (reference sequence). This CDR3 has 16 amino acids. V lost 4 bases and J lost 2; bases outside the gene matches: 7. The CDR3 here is CASSSSPGQGNYGYTF. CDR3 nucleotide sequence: TGTGCCAGCAGTTCGAGTCCGGGACAGGGGAACTATGGCTACACCTTC.

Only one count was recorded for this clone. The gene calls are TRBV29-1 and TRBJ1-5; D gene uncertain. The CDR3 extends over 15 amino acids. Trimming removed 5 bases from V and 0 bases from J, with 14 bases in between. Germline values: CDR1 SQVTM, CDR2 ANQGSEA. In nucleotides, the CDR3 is TGCAGCGTTAGTGAGTCCTTCTATAGCAATCAGCCCCAGCATTTT. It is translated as CSVSESFYSNQPQHF.

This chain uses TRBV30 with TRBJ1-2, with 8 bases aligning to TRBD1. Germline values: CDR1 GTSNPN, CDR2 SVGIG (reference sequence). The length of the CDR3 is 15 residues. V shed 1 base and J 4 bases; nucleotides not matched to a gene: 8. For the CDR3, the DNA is TGTGCCTGGAGTGCCGCAGGGGGCGCAAGCTATGGCTACACCTTC. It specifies CAWSAAGGASYGYTF.